Only a few counts were recorded for the clone carrying this T cell receptor beta chain. Its target is not known. It was with a sample-barcoded 5' primer and a J-beta primer mix that a second PCR of roughly 7 to 12 cycles was run. MiXCR, run by TCRdb on the 5' RACE reads, gives a single entry per CDR3 protein. The repertoire consists of roughly 1,500,000 distinct CDR3 sequences, with around 35% occurring once and the leading ten covering 10% to 12%. This sample was included in a study of blood T cells in healthy people across ages. Whole-study context: There was about one barcoded beta molecule captured by template switching per two T cells.

Whole-study findings and limits: More naive CD4+ cells and higher diversity were found in long-lived than in aged donors. It was not known whether donors were CMV positive (a possible confounder of expanded clonotype changes).

The receptor was derived from a woman aged 25 to 39 in good health. Sequenced material: blood.

CDR3 region: CASSPQKRGIEQYF. CDR3 coding DNA: TGCGCCAGCAGCCCTCAGAAGCGGGGGATCGAGCAGTACTTC. V is TRBV4-1 and J is TRBJ2-7; 8 bases fit TRBD2. CDR1 is MGHRA, CDR2 YSYEKL, per germline. This CDR3 has 14 residues. V dropped 4 bases and J dropped 6; count of bases not matched to a gene: 8.